This entry describes one T cell receptor (beta chain). In the original analysis: Reference gene primer amplification gave nucleated cell count estimates. Produced via immunoSEQ multiplex PCR; TCRdb's table is partial and in-frame only. For V, J and clone size, that table is used; D and trimming come from the DNA. The sample holds a few hundred thousand clones, approximately 85% seen once. The germline CDR1 and CDR2 sequences are WNHNN and SYGVQD (reference sequence). This CDR3 comprises 19 residues. Trimming removed 4 bases from V and 8 bases from J; junction bases left unmatched: 19. This record belongs to a study of blood T cell repertoires in COVID-19. About the study: PBMCs, B-cell-depleted T cells, or T cells were the source of the cDNA or gDNA that made up the material.

Enrollees, roughly 18 to 90 years old, lived in 20 to 25 US areas. Self-reported history from a screening survey and questionnaire set each donor's cohort. Sequencing was done on a sample of PBMCs or T cells enriched from blood (not recorded which). This TCR was recovered from a woman aged 45-65 years who had recovered from COVID-19. The gene calls are TRBV10-1 and TRBJ1-3; 11 bases are a match to TRBD1. As DNA, the CDR3 is TGCGCCAGCAGTGGAGAAACCGGGACAGGGGGAAACTCACGGGACACCATATATTTT. This gives the protein CASSGETGTGGNSRDTIYF.